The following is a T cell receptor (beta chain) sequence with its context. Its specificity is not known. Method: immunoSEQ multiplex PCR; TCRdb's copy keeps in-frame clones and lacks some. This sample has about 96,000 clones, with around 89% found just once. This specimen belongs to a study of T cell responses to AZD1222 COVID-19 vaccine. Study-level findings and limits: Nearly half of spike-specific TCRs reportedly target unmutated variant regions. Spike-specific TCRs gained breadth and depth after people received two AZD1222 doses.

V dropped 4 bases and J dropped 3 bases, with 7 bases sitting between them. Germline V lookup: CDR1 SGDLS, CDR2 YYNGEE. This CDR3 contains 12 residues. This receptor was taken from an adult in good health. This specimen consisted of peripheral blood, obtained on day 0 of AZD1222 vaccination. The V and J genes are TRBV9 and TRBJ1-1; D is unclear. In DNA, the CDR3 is TGTGCCAGCAGCACCCTATACACTGAAGCTTTCTTT. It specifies CASSTLYTEAFF.